This T cell receptor (beta chain) was documented in a study of tissue T cells after allogeneic stem cell transplantation. This clone was picked up a small number of times. Its target is unknown. Each gene name is a mouse one. The read ends 1 residue shy of where the CDR3 ends; the end is completed using the germline J gene. Germline V lookup: CDR1 SGHSN, CDR2 HYEKVE. The trim removed 2 bases at V and 4 bases at J, leaving 6 bases unmatched. CDR3 size: 14 residues. The method was immunoSEQ multiplex PCR; TCRdb's version includes in-frame clones alone and lacks a portion of them. This sample yields about 48,000 clones, of which around 72% are seen a single time; approximately 0.55% belongs to the top ten. General observations from the study: In patients and mice, blood and spleen missed much of tissue repertoire.

This chain connects TRBV12-1 to TRBJ2-7; 8 nucleotides line up with TRBD2. The clonotype originates from a pool of C57BL/6 mice in good health. The sequenced material came from sorted cells pooled from one or two spleens. CDR3 residues: CASSPWGALYEQYF. Partial CDR3 DNA: TGTGCCAGCTCTCCCTGGGGGGCCCTATATGAACAGTAC.